The source of this T cell receptor (beta chain) is a study of T cell changes during pregnancy in multiple sclerosis. The CDR3 runs 12 residues. Trimming removed 1 base from V and 4 bases from J, with 5 bases in between. Germline V gene data show CDR1 as SGHRS and CDR2 as YFSETQ. TCRdb keeps only in-frame clones here, not all; method: immunoSEQ multiplex PCR. The table includes about 53,000 clones, around 90% detected once. The receptor was derived from a female donor with multiple sclerosis, enrolled in a pregnancy study. V gene TRBV5-1 combines with J gene TRBJ2-5; D is ambiguous. The material sequenced was CD4+ T cells from peripheral blood mononuclear cells, taken in the third trimester of pregnancy. CDR3 in DNA: TGCGCCAGCAGCTTGCTACGAGAGACCCAGTACTTC. Its translation: CASSLLRETQYF.